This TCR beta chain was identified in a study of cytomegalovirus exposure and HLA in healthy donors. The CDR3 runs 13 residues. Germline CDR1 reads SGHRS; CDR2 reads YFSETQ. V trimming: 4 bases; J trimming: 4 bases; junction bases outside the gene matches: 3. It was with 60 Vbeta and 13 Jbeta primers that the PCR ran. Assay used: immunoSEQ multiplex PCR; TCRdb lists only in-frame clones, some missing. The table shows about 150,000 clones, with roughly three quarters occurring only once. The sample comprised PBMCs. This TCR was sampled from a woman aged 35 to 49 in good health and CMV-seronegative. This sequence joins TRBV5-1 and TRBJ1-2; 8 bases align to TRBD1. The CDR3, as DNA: TGCGCCAGCAGCACAGGGGGGAGCTATGGCTACACCTTC. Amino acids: CASSTGGSYGYTF.